A selection of T cell receptor beta chains follows, all from one sample in a study of monozygotic twins with inflammatory bowel disease. TCRdb re-called the 5' RACE reads; one entry per CDR3 protein, DNA not given. In total, the table holds a few hundred thousand distinct CDR3 sequences. The sample consisted of blood. The receptors stem from a human donor with ulcerative colitis or Crohn's disease, or a healthy co-twin of an affected twin (not recorded which). The CDR3 runs from the conserved cysteine through the conserved F or W.

V	J	CDR3
TRBV19	TRBJ2-1	CASRGTAIKSEQFF
TRBV20-1	TRBJ2-7	CSAKRQYLSYEQYF
TRBV6-1	TRBJ2-7	CASSESPPGQYYEQYF
TRBV7-2	TRBJ2-4	CASSFGLAGDIQYF
TRBV7-2	TRBJ1-2	CASSPGVPALYGYTF
TRBV3-1	TRBJ2-7	CASSQEWGDEYEQYF
TRBV6-2/TRBV6-3	TRBJ2-5	CASSTERQVSETQYF
TRBV5-1	TRBJ2-7	CASSWGRGTYEQYF
TRBV28	TRBJ1-2	CASSLETAWGYTF
TRBV3-1	TRBJ2-1	CASRTGSNEQFF
TRBV19	TRBJ2-7	CASSIGGLAGDSYEQYF
TRBV10-3	TRBJ1-3	CAIRNVQASSGNTIYF
TRBV12-3/TRBV12-4	TRBJ1-5	CAISGSGQPQHF
TRBV5-1	TRBJ1-1	CASSDRDSMNTEAFF
TRBV5-1	TRBJ2-3	CASSSGSTGGIADTQYF
TRBV6-4	TRBJ2-3	CASSDSGQGRDTQYF
TRBV20-1	TRBJ2-1	CSASSTSGPSYNEQFF
TRBV5-1	TRBJ2-1	CASSSPTLSGNEQFF
TRBV5-4	TRBJ1-1	CASSLAPLGGVTEAFF
TRBV20-1	TRBJ1-2	CSAQYRAVVRGGYTF
TRBV7-9	TRBJ2-3	CASSSTPSGGDTQYF
TRBV12-3/TRBV12-4	TRBJ1-6	CASSLSGTKNSPLHF
TRBV7-2	TRBJ1-5	CASSLQGQPQHF
TRBV29-1	TRBJ1-3	CSVEVMGRPGNTIYF
TRBV5-1	TRBJ2-5	CASSLVPGQGKTQYF
TRBV20-1	TRBJ1-3	CSARMAGSGNTIYF
TRBV20-1	TRBJ1-2	CSARDRLLGGYTF
TRBV12-3/TRBV12-4	TRBJ1-1	CASSSLAFNLNTEAFF
TRBV24-1	TRBJ2-2	CATSERRTGELFF
TRBV3-1	TRBJ2-2	CASSSRGTGELFF
TRBV5-4	TRBJ2-3	CASSTGGQSTDTQYF
TRBV16	TRBJ1-2	CASSHPFGRPDGYTF
TRBV6-4	TRBJ2-2	CASGTGRGTGELFF
TRBV7-8	TRBJ2-5	CASSPPYRETGETQYF
TRBV3-1	TRBJ1-1	CASSRSDWEGEAFF